The TCR beta chain described here comes from a study of molecular identifiers for immune sequencing clone quantification. TCRdb reprocessed the PCR reads via MiXCR and lists one record per CDR3 protein. The data contain around 300,000 distinct CDR3 sequences, about 23% of them singletons. This CDR3 spans 16 amino acids. CDR1 and CDR2 from the germline V gene are LGHNA and YSLEER. Preparation of naive CD8 libraries involved about 19,000 to 1,100,000 sorted cells and 10%, 30% or 50% RNA. Naive CD8 T cells were FACS-sorted by CD8+CD4-CCR7+CD45RA+ markers. Study findings and constraints: Barcode-sharing identical TCR molecules could underestimate highly expanded clone sizes. Clones with over 20 RNA copies captured over 99% of effector molecules but under 1% of naive ones.

Concerning this clonotype itself: Antigen unknown. At one of its ends the junction is not consistent with the germline gene, which may arise from a read error.

The chain recombines TRBV4-3 with TRBJ2-6; TRBD1 might be the D (5 bases). Sequenced: naive CD8+ T cells from blood, with Jurkat cell RNA spiked in. As to subset: FACS-sorted CD8+CD4-CCR7+CD45RA+ naive T cells. This clonotype originated in a human donor in good health. Some libraries in this study had Jurkat cell RNA spiked in. The CDR3 reads CASSQDSGSGANALTF. The CDR3 DNA sequence: TGCGCCAGCAGCCAAGATTCAGGGTCTGGGGCCAACGCCCTGACTTTC.